The 22 T cell receptor beta chains in this list originate from one sample, sequenced in a study of OX40 agonist ivuxolimab in advanced cancers. Assay used: immunoSEQ multiplex PCR; TCRdb lists only in-frame clones, some missing. Among about 84,000 clones listed, around 94% were seen once. The sequencing used CD4+ or CD8+ T cells sorted from blood, collected in a trial of the OX40 agonist ivuxolimab. Every receptor here comes from an adult with an advanced solid tumor such as melanoma, head and neck, liver or kidney cancer.

The V call is TRBV27, the J call TRBJ2-1; TRBD2 aligns across 16 bases. V trimming: 3 bases; J trimming: 10 bases; junction bases outside the gene matches: 12. The CDR3 extends over 18 amino acids. In germline, CDR1 is MNHEY, CDR2 SMNVEV (reference sequence). The chain's CDR3 is CASSFLGLAGGPVDEQFF. The DNA of the CDR3 is TGTGCCAGCAGTTTCTTGGGACTAGCGGGAGGGCCGGTTGACGAGCAGTTCTTC.

This clone was seen just once. V and J are TRBV2 and TRBJ1-4; possible D gene TRBD1, 5 bases. The length of the CDR3 is 10 residues. Germline CDR1 reads SNHLY; CDR2 reads FYNNEI. The V gene lost 7 bases and the J gene lost 11 bases, with 8 bases spanning the gap. The CDR3 nucleotides read TGTGCCAGCAAGGAGGGGAAACTGTTTTTT. It yields the protein CASKEGKLFF.

V and J are TRBV14 and TRBJ2-3; D remains ambiguous. Germline V gene lookup returns CDR1 SGHDN and CDR2 FVKESK. This CDR3 spans 15 amino acids. V lost 1 base, J lost 1 base, and 9 bases lay in between. This chain's CDR3 is CASSQGVVGTDTQYF. In nucleotides, the CDR3 is TGTGCCAGCAGCCAAGGGGTAGTCGGCACAGATACGCAGTATTTT. The full variable domain, with the rest looked up from reference TRBV14 and TRBJ2-3, is EAGVTQFPSHSVIEKGQTVTLRCDPISGHDNLYWYRRVMGKEIKFLLHFVKESKQDESGMPNNRFLAERTGGTYSTLKVQPAELEDSGVYFCASSQGVVGTDTQYFGPGTRLTVL.

This chain links TRBV4-1 with TRBJ2-3; perhaps D is TRBD1 or TRBD2 (5 bases each). Trimming cost V 3 bases and J 4 bases, with 20 bases left between them. Germline V gene data show CDR1 as MGHRA and CDR2 as YSYEKL. The CDR3 is made up of 17 amino acids. The CDR3 loop reads CASSQGPPELIADTQYF. The CDR3 bases are TGCGCCAGCAGCCAGGGACCGCCCGAACTAATCGCAGATACGCAGTATTTT.

V gene TRBV27 combines with J gene TRBJ2-3, with 7 bases that match TRBD2. The CDR3 is made up of 15 amino acids. Per the germline V gene, CDR1 is MNHEY and CDR2 is SMNVEV (reference sequence). The V segment lost 5 bases and the J segment 5 bases; nucleotides outside the gene matches: 10. CDR3 sequence (DNA): TGTGCCAGCAGTCCTCGGACTAGGGTGGGAGATACGCAGTATTTT. This encodes CASSPRTRVGDTQYF.

This clone appeared a single time. J is TRBJ2-3 and V is TRBV4-1; TRBD2 agrees at 7 bases. Losses at the gene ends were 0 bases for V and 2 bases for J; bases not matched to a gene: 5. The CDR3 covers 16 residues. Germline assignment: CDR1 MGHRA and CDR2 YSYEKL. DNA of the CDR3: TGCGCCAGCAGCCAAGAAAGCGGGACGATCACAGATACGCAGTATTTT. Protein product: CASSQESGTITDTQYF.

The chain combines TRBV7-2 with TRBJ2-1; 14 bases are a match to TRBD2. V lost 5 bases and J lost 8; bases outside the gene matches: 5. The CDR3 length is 15 residues. CDR1 SGHTA and CDR2 FQGNSA come from the germline V gene. The CDR3: CASSRTSGRLDEQFF. The CDR3 DNA reads TGTGCCAGCAGCAGGACTAGCGGGAGGCTGGATGAGCAGTTCTTC.

A single count supports this clone. CDR3 in DNA: TGTGCCAGCAGCCCCCGGCGGATCTCTGGAAACACCATATATTTT. Protein product: CASSPRRISGNTIYF. V gene TRBV9 combines with J gene TRBJ1-3, with unresolved D. V gave up 4 bases and J gave up 0 bases, with 11 bases separating them. The CDR3 is 15 residues long. The germline gives CDR1 SGDLS, CDR2 YYNGEE. Variable domain in full (rest from reference TRBV9 and TRBJ1-3): DSGVTQTPKHLITATGQRVTLRCSPRSGDLSVYWYQQSLDQGLQFLIQYYNGEERAKGNILERFSAQQFPDLHSELNLSSLELGDSALYFCASSPRRISGNTIYFGEGSWLTVV.

The chain is built from TRBV7-8 and TRBJ2-1; D is perhaps TRBD1 or TRBD2 (5 bases each). Germline V gene data show CDR1 as SGHVS and CDR2 as FQNEAQ. V lost 5 bases and J 6 bases, leaving 20 bases between the germline ends. CDR3 length: 16 residues. CDR3 residues: CASSPHRLGGGNEQFF. The CDR3 coding sequence is TGTGCCAGCAGCCCCCACCGGCTAGGTGGGGGCAATGAGCAGTTCTTC.

The V call is TRBV14, the J call TRBJ2-1, with D possibly being TRBD1 or TRBD2 (5 bases each). V was trimmed by 4 bases and J by 4 bases, leaving 14 bases between them. Germline CDR1 SGHDN, CDR2 FVKESK. The CDR3 runs 15 residues. Here the CDR3 reads CASSPRRGVYNEQFF. The CDR3 DNA sequence: TGTGCCAGCAGCCCGCGTCGGGGCGTTTACAATGAGCAGTTCTTC.

This clone was seen a few times. The chain employs TRBV7-6 and TRBJ2-3; no clear D gene. The CDR3 consists of 12 residues. Trimming shortened V by 5 bases and J by 5 bases, and 8 bases separated the two germline ends. The germline V gene has CDR1 SGHVS and CDR2 FNYEAQ. The CDR3 nucleotides read TGTGCCAGCAGCCCAGACCTAGATACGCAGTATTTT. Amino acids: CASSPDLDTQYF.

This chain connects TRBV11-2 to TRBJ1-1; D is ambiguous. CDR1 and CDR2 from the germline V gene are SGHAT and FQNNGV. The length of the CDR3 is 16 residues. V dropped 1 base and J dropped 4 bases, with 16 bases sitting between them. The CDR3 region has the DNA TGTGCCAGCAGCTTAGCCCGATACACAAAAGGCACTGAAGCTTTCTTT. Protein: CASSLARYTKGTEAFF. Supplemented by reference TRBV11-2 and TRBJ1-1, the full variable domain reads EAGVAQSPRYKIIEKRQSVAFWCNPISGHATLYWYQQILGQGPKLLIQFQNNGVVDDSQLPKDRFSAERLKGVDSTLKIQPAKLEDSAVYLCASSLARYTKGTEAFFGQGTRLTVV.

This clone has just one count. The chain carries TRBV2 and TRBJ1-1, with 9 bases that match TRBD1. Germline V gene data show CDR1 as SNHLY and CDR2 as FYNNEI. Trimming removed 6 bases from V and 3 bases from J; junction bases left unmatched: 8. The CDR3 sequence is 15 residues long. The CDR3 sequence is CASRAYRGPDTEAFF. CDR3 nucleotides: TGTGCCAGCAGAGCTTACAGGGGGCCCGACACTGAAGCTTTCTTT.

The chain carries TRBV5-4 and TRBJ2-3; 7 nucleotides align to TRBD2. Germline trimming cut 4 bases from V and 0 bases from J; bases unmatched to any gene: 2. Germline CDR1 SGHNT, CDR2 YYREEE (reference sequence). The CDR3 loop spans 14 amino acids. As DNA, the CDR3 is TGTGCCAGCAGCGATAGCGGGAGCACAGATACGCAGTATTTT. Translation gives CASSDSGSTDTQYF. The full variable domain, completed using reference TRBV5-4 and TRBJ2-3, is ETGVTQSPTHLIKTRGQQVTLRCSSQSGHNTVSWYQQALGQGPQFIFQYYREEENGRGNFPPRFSGLQFPNYSSELNVNALELDDSALYLCASSDSGSTDTQYFGPGTRLTVL.

J is TRBJ2-3 and V is TRBV7-3; TRBD2 matches 16 bases. The germline gives CDR1 SGHTA, CDR2 FQGTGA. The CDR3 runs 17 residues. V gave up 4 bases and J gave up 4 bases; unmatched junction bases: 5. For the CDR3, the DNA is TGTGCCAGCAGCTCAGGGACTAGCGGGAGGGCCCCAGATACGCAGTATTTT. Translation gives CASSSGTSGRAPDTQYF.

The V call is TRBV5-1, the J call TRBJ2-1; 8 positions agree with TRBD2. V dropped 2 bases and J dropped 8; count of bases not matched to a gene: 9. The germline gives CDR1 SGHRS, CDR2 YFSETQ. The CDR3 loop spans 15 amino acids. CDR3 protein: CASSLSGRGGHEQFF. CDR3 in DNA: TGCGCCAGCAGCTTAAGCGGGAGAGGTGGGCATGAGCAGTTCTTC.

The genes are TRBV4-3 and TRBJ1-4; 8 bases map to TRBD1. This CDR3 has 17 amino acids. Germline V gene sequence: CDR1 LGHNA, CDR2 YSLEER. Losses at the gene ends were 0 bases for V and 5 bases for J; bases not matched to a gene: 8. For the CDR3, the DNA is TGCGCCAGCAGCCAAGATTGGGCGGACAGGGACAATGAAAAACTGTTTTTT. The encoded protein is CASSQDWADRDNEKLFF.

V usage is TRBV28 and J usage is TRBJ2-7, with 8 bases fitting TRBD1. This CDR3 contains 14 residues. V gave up 8 bases and J gave up 6 bases; unmatched junction bases: 12. Germline assignment: CDR1 MDHEN and CDR2 SYDVKM. The CDR3 region has the DNA TGTGCCAGCCTGGCGACAGGGGTTCACCCCGAGCAGTACTTC. Amino acid sequence: CASLATGVHPEQYF.

This chain links TRBV25-1 with TRBJ2-1, with D perhaps matching TRBD2 (6 bases). CDR1 and CDR2 from the germline V gene are MGHDK and SYGVNS. The ends were cut back, 8 bases at V and 2 bases at J, with 16 bases in the middle. The CDR3 is 15 residues long. Here the CDR3 DNA reads TGTGCCAGCTCTCTCTACGGGGGAGCCTACAATGAGCAGTTCTTC. It codes for CASSLYGGAYNEQFF.

The V and J genes are TRBV6-5 and TRBJ2-7; D ambiguous. Trimming stripped 2 bases from V and 4 bases from J, with 9 bases between. Germline V gene lookup returns CDR1 MNHEY and CDR2 SVGAGI. The length of the CDR3 is 13 residues. This CDR3 is CASSYTSDYEQYF. The CDR3 DNA sequence: TGTGCCAGCAGTTACACCAGCGATTACGAGCAGTACTTC.

CDR3: CASSFNLVSGSLYNEQFF. For the CDR3, the DNA is TGTGCCAGCAGTTTTAATCTGGTTTCGGGTTCACTCTACAATGAGCAGTTCTTC. The chain links TRBV27 to TRBJ2-1; no reliable D call. This CDR3 has 18 amino acids. CDR1 is MNHEY and CDR2 is SMNVEV in the germline V gene (reference sequence). Between the trimmed V and J ends, which lost 3 bases and 3 bases, there was a span of 21 bases.

About this clone: The same CDR3 can be traced to other DNA sequences in this sample. V is TRBV27 and J is TRBJ2-5; 14 bases map to TRBD2. The V gene's germline CDR1 is MNHEY and CDR2 SMNVEV (reference sequence). The CDR3 contains 15 residues. V lost 4 bases and J lost 4; bases outside the gene matches: 2. The CDR3: CASSSGTSGRETQYF. CDR3 bases: TGTGCCAGCAGTTCGGGGACTAGCGGGAGAGAGACCCAGTACTTC.